This T cell receptor (beta chain) was observed in a study of blood T cell repertoires in COVID-19. Study summary: Collection of acute and convalescent COVID-19 samples took place in the United States, Italy and Spain. In each case, the material was cDNA or gDNA derived from T cells, B-cell-depleted T cells, or PBMCs.

Authors' methods: It was from reference gene primer amplification that nucleated cell counts were estimated. Some clones are missing from TCRdb's copy, which holds only in-frame ones; the method was immunoSEQ multiplex PCR. D and trimming were read from the DNA, whereas the V and J calls and clone size are those reported in that table. The sample consists of some 50,000 clones, about 87% of them appearing once. Germline CDR1 and CDR2: KGHSH and LQKENI. Trimming removed 6 bases from V and 7 bases from J, with 9 bases in between. This CDR3 region has 11 residues. The source of this sequence is a man aged 45-60 years with acute or convalescent COVID-19. Sequencing was performed on peripheral blood. The V and J genes are TRBV18 and TRBJ1-1; D uncertain. This CDR3 is CASSPGNEAFF. The CDR3 bases are TGTGCCAGCTCCCCGGGTAATGAAGCTTTCTTT.